The clone carrying this T cell receptor beta chain came up once. These data are taken from a study of blood T cell repertoires in COVID-19. Study information: PBMCs, B-cell-depleted T cells, or T cells were the source of the cDNA or gDNA that made up the material.

In germline, CDR1 is DFQATT, CDR2 SNEGSKA (reference sequence). This CDR3 is 11 amino acids long. Trimming removed 3 bases from V and 7 bases from J, with 6 bases in between. Original handling: Estimates of nucleated cell counts were drawn from the amplification of reference gene primers. Data came from immunoSEQ multiplex PCR; TCRdb stores just in-frame clones and leaves some out. V and J calls and clone size are those listed in that table; D and trimming were worked out from the DNA. This sample has roughly 220,000 clones, with approximately 84% found just once. This TCR derives from a man older than 75 with acute or convalescent COVID-19. The sequencing input was peripheral blood. The chain recombines TRBV20-1 with TRBJ2-2, with unresolved D. The CDR3 DNA sequence: TGCAGTGCTAGGGGCCTCGGGGAGCTGTTTTTT. It encodes CSARGLGELFF.